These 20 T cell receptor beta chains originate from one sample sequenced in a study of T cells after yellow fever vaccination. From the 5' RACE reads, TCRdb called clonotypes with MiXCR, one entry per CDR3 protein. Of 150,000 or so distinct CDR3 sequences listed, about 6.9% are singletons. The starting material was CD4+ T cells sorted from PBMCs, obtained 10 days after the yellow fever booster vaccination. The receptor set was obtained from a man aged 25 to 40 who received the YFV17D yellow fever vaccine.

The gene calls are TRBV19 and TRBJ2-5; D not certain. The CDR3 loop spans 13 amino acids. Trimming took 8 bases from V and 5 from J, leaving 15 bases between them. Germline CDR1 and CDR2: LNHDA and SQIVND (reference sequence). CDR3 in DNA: TGTGCCAGTTCTCCCCACGGAGAGGAGACCCAGTACTTC. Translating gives CASSPHGEETQYF.

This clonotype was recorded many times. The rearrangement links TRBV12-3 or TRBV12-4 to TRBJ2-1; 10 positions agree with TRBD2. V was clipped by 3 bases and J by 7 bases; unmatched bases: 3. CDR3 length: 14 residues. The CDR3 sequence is CASSLGLAFNEQFF. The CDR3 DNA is TGTGCCAGCAGTTTGGGACTAGCGTTTAATGAGCAGTTCTTC.

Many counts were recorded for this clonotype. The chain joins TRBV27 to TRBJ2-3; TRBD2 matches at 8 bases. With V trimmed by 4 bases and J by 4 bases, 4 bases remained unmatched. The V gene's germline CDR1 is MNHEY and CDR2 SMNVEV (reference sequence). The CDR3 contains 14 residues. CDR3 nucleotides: TGTGCCAGCAGTTCCGGGGGGGTGGCAGATACGCAGTATTTT. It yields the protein CASSSGGVADTQYF.

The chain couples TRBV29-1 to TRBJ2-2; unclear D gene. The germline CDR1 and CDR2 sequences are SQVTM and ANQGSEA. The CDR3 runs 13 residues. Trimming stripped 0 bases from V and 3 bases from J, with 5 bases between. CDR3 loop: CSVEDRDTGELFF. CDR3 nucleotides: TGCAGCGTTGAAGATAGGGACACCGGGGAGCTGTTTTTT.

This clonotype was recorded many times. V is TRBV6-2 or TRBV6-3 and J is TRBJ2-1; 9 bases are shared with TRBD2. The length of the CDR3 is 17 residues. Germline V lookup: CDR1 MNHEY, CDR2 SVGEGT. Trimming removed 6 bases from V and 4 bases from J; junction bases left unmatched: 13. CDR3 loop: CASRTSTASGKYNEQFF. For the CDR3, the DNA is TGTGCCAGCAGAACCTCAACCGCTAGCGGGAAATACAATGAGCAGTTCTTC.

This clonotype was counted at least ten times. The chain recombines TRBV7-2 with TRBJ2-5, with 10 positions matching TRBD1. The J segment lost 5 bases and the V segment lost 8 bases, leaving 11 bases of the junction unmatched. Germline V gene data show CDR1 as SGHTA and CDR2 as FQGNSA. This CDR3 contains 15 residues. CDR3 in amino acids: CASCSDRGNYETQYF. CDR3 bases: TGTGCCAGCTGCTCGGACAGGGGGAATTATGAGACCCAGTACTTC.

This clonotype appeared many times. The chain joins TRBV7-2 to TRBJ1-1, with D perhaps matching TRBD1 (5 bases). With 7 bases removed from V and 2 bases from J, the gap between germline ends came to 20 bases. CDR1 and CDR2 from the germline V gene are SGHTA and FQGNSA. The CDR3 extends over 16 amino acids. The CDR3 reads CASNTAAGTLNTEAFF. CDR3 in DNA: TGTGCCAGCAACACCGCAGCGGGGACTCTCAACACTGAAGCTTTCTTT.

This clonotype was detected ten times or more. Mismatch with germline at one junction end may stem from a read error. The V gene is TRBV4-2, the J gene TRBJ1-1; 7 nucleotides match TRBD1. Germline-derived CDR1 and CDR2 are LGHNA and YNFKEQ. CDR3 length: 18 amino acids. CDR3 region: CASSESLLIPGQTIEGFF. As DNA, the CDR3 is TGTGCCAGCAGTGAAAGCCTACTCATCCCGGGACAGACCATTGAAGGTTTCTTT.

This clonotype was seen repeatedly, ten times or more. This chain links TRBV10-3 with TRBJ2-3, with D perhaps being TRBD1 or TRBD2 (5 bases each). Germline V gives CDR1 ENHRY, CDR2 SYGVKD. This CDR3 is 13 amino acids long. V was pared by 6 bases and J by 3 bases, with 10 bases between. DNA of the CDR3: TGTGCCATCAGCTCCGGGGCGACAGATACGCAGTATTTT. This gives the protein CAISSGATDTQYF.

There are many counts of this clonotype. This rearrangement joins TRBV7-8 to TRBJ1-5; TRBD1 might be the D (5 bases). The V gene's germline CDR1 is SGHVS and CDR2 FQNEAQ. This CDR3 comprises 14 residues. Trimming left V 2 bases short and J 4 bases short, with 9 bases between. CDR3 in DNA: TGTGCCAGCAGCTTAAAGGGGTTAAATCAGCCCCAGCATTTT. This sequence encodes CASSLKGLNQPQHF.

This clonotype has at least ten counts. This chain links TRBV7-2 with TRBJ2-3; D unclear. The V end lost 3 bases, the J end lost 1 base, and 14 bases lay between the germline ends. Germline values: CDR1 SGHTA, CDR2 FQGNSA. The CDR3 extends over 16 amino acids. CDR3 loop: CASSLGSSRRTDTQYF. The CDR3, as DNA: TGTGCCAGCAGCTTGGGCTCCTCGCGGCGCACAGATACGCAGTATTTT.

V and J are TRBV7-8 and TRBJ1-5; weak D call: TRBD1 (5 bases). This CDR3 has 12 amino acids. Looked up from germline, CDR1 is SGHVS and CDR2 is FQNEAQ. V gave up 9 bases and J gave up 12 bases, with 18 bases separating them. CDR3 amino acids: CARGPGLLFQHF. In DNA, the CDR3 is TGTGCCAGGGGACCGGGGCTCCTGTTCCAGCATTTT.

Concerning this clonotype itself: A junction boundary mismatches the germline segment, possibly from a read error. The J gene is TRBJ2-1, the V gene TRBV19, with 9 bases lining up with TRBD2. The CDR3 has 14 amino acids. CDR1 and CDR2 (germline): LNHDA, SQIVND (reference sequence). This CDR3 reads CASRGGRALNEQFF. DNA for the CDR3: TGTGCAAGTAGGGGCGGGAGGGCCCTCAATGAGCAGTTCTTC.

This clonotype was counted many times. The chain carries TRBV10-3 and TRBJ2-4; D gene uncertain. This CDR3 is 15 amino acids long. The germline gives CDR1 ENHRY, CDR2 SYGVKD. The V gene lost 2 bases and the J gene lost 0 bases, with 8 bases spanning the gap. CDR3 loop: CAISENSLAKNIQYF. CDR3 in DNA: TGTGCCATCAGTGAGAACAGCTTAGCCAAAAACATTCAGTACTTC.

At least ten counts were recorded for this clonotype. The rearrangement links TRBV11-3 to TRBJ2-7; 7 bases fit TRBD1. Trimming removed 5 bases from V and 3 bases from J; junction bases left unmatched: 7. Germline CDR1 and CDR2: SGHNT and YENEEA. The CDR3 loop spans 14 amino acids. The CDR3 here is CASSPGQNIYEQYF. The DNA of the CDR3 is TGTGCCAGCAGCCCGGGACAGAATATCTACGAGCAGTACTTC.

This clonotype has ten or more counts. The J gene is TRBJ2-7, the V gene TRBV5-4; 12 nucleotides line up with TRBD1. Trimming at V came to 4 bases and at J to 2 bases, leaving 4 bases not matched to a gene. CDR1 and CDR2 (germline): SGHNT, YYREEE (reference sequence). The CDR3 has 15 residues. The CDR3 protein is CASSRGQGAPYEQYF. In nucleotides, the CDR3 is TGTGCCAGCAGCCGGGGACAGGGGGCTCCCTACGAGCAGTACTTC.

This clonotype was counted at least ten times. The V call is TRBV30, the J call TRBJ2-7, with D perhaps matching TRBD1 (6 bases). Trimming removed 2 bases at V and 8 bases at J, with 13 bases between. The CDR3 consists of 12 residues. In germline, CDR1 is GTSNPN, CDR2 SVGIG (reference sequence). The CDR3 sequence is CAWSLPTGQQYF. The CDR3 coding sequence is TGTGCCTGGAGTCTCCCGACAGGTCAGCAGTACTTC.

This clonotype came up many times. The CDR3 DNA follows: TGTGCCAGCAGACCCCAAGCCTTAAGGGAGCAGTACTTC. Its translation: CASRPQALREQYF. This rearrangement joins TRBV12-3 or TRBV12-4 to TRBJ2-7, with D unclear. This CDR3 contains 13 residues. Trimming stripped 6 bases from V and 7 bases from J, with 16 bases between.

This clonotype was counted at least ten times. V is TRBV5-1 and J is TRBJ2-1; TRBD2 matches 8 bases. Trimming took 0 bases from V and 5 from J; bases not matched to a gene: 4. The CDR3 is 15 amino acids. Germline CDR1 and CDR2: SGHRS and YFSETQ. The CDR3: CASSLVAGGHNEQFF. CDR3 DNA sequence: TGCGCCAGCAGCTTGGTGGCGGGAGGACACAATGAGCAGTTCTTC.

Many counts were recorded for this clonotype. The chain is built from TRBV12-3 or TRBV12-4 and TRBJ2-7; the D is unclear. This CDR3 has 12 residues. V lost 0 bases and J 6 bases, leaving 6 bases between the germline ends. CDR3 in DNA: TGTGCCAGCAGTTTAGCGCTACGCGAGCAGTACTTC. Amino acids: CASSLALREQYF.